This T cell receptor (beta chain) was captured by sequencing in a study of T cell responses to AZD1222 COVID-19 vaccine. Study results and limitations: Clonal diversity may have been underestimated in mostly white British donors.

A remark on this clone: Its antigen is not known.

The germline CDR1 and CDR2 sequences are SGHTA and FQGTGA. The CDR3 sequence is 15 residues long. The V end was cut by 1 base, the J end by 7 bases, with 13 bases between. The data were produced by immunoSEQ multiplex PCR, yet TCRdb's version contains in-frame clones alone and is incomplete. The sample yields around 130,000 clones, over 75% seen once. The TCR comes from an adult in good health. Sequencing was performed on peripheral blood, taken on day 0 of MenACWY control vaccination. The genes are TRBV7-3 and TRBJ2-2; weak D call: TRBD2 (6 bases). This CDR3 reads CASSLIGGRGGELFF. In DNA form, the CDR3 reads TGTGCCAGCAGCTTAATCGGGGGACGGGGCGGGGAGCTGTTTTTT.